The rows below give T cell receptor beta chains drawn from one sample of a study of blood T cell repertoires in COVID-19. The repertoire was sequenced with immunoSEQ multiplex PCR; TCRdb's copy has only in-frame clones and lacks some. The sample carries 300,000 to 400,000 clones, roughly 85% recorded once. Sequenced sample: peripheral blood. The receptors were gathered from a human donor in a cohort sampled during active COVID-19. The CDR3 runs from the conserved cysteine through the conserved F or W. D genes are given only for firm matches. Not every row has a clone size; where given, it reads once, few, many or a size class.

TRBV6-5	TRBJ2-2	-	-	TGTGCCAGCAGTCGAAGCGGGTGGGGGACCGGGGAGCTGTTTTTT	CASSRSGWGTGELFF
TRBV9	TRBJ1-3	-	once	TGTGCCAGCAGCGTAGGGGGCAGCTCTGGAAACACCATATATTTT	CASSVGGSSGNTIYF
TRBV24-1	TRBJ2-1	-	-	TGTGCCACCAGTGATCCCTCCCTAGACAATGAGCAGTTCTTC	CATSDPSLDNEQFF
TRBV5-6	TRBJ2-3	TRBD1	-	TGTGCCAGCAGCCTATGGGACAGAGACACAGATACGCAGTATTTT	CASSLWDRDTDTQYF
TRBV3-1/TRBV3-2	TRBJ2-7	TRBD2	once	TGTGCCAGCAGCCTGACTAGCGGGGGGCCGTTTCTTCCTTACGAGCAGTACTTC	CASSLTSGGPFLPYEQYF
TRBV6-5	TRBJ2-1	TRBD1	few	TGTGCCAGCAGTTATACCACCCCGACAGGGGATAAGTTCTTC	CASSYTTPTGDKFF
TRBV9	TRBJ2-7	-	-	TGTGCCAGCAGTGCCGGGGAGGGGGACGAGCAGTACTTC	CASSAGEGDEQYF
TRBV9	TRBJ2-3	TRBD1	-	TGTGCCAGCAGCGGAAGAACAGGGGGGAGAACCACAGATACGCAGTATTTT	CASSGRTGGRTTDTQYF
TRBV27	TRBJ1-1	-	-	TGTGCCAGCAGTTCGGACACTGAAGCTTTCTTT	CASSSDTEAFF
TRBV11-3	TRBJ1-3	-	-	TGTGCCAGCAGCTTAGAGGGGGCCTCTGGAAACACCATATATTTT	CASSLEGASGNTIYF
TRBV5-1	TRBJ1-1	-	-	TGCGCCAGCAGCTTGGAATCGGGTGGGTACACTGAAGCTTTCTTT	CASSLESGGYTEAFF
TRBV5-1	TRBJ2-2	-	-	TGCGCCACAAAGCAGGGGTACACCGGGGAGCTGTTTTTT	CATKQGYTGELFF
TRBV7-2	TRBJ2-7	TRBD2	-	TGTGCCAGCAGCTTGGGGAGCGGGGGGGCGCAAGAGCAGTACTTC	CASSLGSGGAQEQYF